This T cell receptor beta chain was sequenced during a study of shared clonotypes between healthy human individuals. Whole-study context: There were three CD4 naive, three CD4 memory, two CD8 naive and one CD8 memory plates per donor. Whole-study results and caveats: Limitation of the genetic and exposure-history diversity represented came from the few donors.

At a deep level, the assay was run. Profiled with immunoSEQ multiplex PCR; TCRdb holds only in-frame clones, not every one. Here the sample spans around 1,900,000 clones, 90% to 95% being singletons. Terminally differentiated effector memory CD45RA+ cells were excluded from the naive CD8 cells, which were CD45RO-negative and positively selected for CCR7. The CDR3 has 13 amino acids. The ends were cut back, 1 base at V and 4 bases at J, with 7 bases in the middle. CDR1 SGHTA and CDR2 FQGNSA come from the germline V gene. Concerning this clone: Its target is unknown. Additional DNA sequences in this sample encode the identical CDR3.

The TCR comes from a man aged 18 to 35 in good health. Some clones in this sample may be carry-over from other donors' samples. The rearrangement joins TRBV7-2 to TRBJ1-1; D not certain. Input material: naive CD8+ T cells from PBMCs. The CDR3 protein is CASSLGVGTEAFF. CDR3 in DNA: TGTGCCAGCAGCTTAGGGGTGGGCACTGAAGCTTTCTTT.